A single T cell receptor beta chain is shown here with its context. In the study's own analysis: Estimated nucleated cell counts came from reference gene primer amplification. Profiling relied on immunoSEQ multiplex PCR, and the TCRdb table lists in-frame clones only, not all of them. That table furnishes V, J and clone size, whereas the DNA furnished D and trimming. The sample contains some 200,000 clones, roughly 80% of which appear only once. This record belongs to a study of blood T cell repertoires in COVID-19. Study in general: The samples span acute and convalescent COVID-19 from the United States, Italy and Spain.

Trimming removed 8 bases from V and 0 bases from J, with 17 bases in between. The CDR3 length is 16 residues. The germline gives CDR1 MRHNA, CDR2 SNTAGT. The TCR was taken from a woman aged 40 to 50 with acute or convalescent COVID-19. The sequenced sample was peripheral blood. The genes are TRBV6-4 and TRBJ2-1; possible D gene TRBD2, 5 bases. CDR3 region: CASSTFSDVSYNEQFF. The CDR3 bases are TGTGCCAGCTCAACCTTTAGCGACGTCTCCTACAATGAGCAGTTCTTC.